The entry below describes one TCR beta chain. Method: immunoSEQ multiplex PCR; TCRdb's copy keeps in-frame clones and lacks some. The sample lists a few hundred thousand clones; roughly four fifths were seen once. Enrolled through a virtual design, the participants were between roughly 18 and 90 years of age and came from about two dozen US areas. Categorization into cohorts depended on clinical history that participants reported. This specimen belongs to a study of blood T cell repertoires in COVID-19. As for the study in general: Sources were T cells, B-cell-depleted T cells, or PBMCs; the material itself was cDNA or gDNA.

Input material: PBMCs or T cells enriched from blood (not recorded which). The TCR sequence derives from a woman aged 50 to 60 who had recovered from COVID-19.

For the CDR3, the DNA is TGTGCCAGCACCTACTACCGTCAGGATACGCAGTATTTT. As protein: CASTYYRQDTQYF. V usage is TRBV7-8 and J usage is TRBJ2-3; D gene unclear. The CDR3 runs to 13 residues. Germline assignment: CDR1 SGHVS and CDR2 FQNEAQ. V lost 7 bases and J lost 6, with 14 bases in between.